This TCR beta chain emerged from a study of cytomegalovirus exposure and HLA in healthy donors (dated by TCRdb to 2015 to 2018). The study in broad terms: An earlier analysis of roughly 570 of the donors reported 276 Gb of sequence data and roughly 120 million unique TCR beta sequences obtained from some 200 million T cells. An early release covering roughly 640 HLA-typed donors comprised about 300 gigabases of sequencing data and roughly 85 million unique TCR sequences. Every discovery cohort repertoire had been produced on one sequencing platform. The number of typed donors differed by locus: about 620-640 for A, B, C, DRB1 and DQB1; 522 for DQA1; 606 for DPA1; and some 470 for DPB1. Alongside the repertoire data, information on donor age, sex, ethnicity and CMV serostatus was compiled. In an earlier analysis of 587 of the donors, high-throughput TCR beta sequencing was used to judge whether each TCR beta V gene segment behaved as functional or pseudogenic. The later analysis used no new phenotypic data to find candidate immune exposures, relying instead on TCR beta sequences and their occurrence across donors. Several DR-DQ haplotypes were treated as single units for association and clustering because of strong linkage in the cohort. Of the 398 genotyped donors, around 81% fell in the genetic ancestry cluster associated with self-reported Caucasian donors. A later genetic analysis took genome-wide SNP genotypes for about 55% of the roughly 700 donors and used that subset as a discovery cohort. Besides the first cohort of approximately 670 subjects, a separate validation cohort made up of roughly 120 different subjects was used. HLA typing covered class I and class II loci at four-digit resolution. To predict cytomegalovirus infection status, the study combined high-throughput TCR immunosequencing, statistical association of individual TCRs with disease status, and machine learning. The study used immunosequencing to profile the T cell repertoires of about 670 subjects and linked those repertoires to cytomegalovirus serostatus. The study was designed to test whether signatures of past pathogen exposure could be identified by cataloging public T cell receptors. On average, about 240,000 unique TCR beta nucleotide sequences were sequenced per donor among more than 350 genotyped donors of the cohort, with 15% to 20% of those sequences being non-productive. A later analysis re-analyzed previously published TCR beta repertoires from 500 to 700 donors and added high-resolution HLA genotyping to study TCR occurrence patterns. What the authors observed across the whole study: In an earlier analysis of about 600 of the donors, most TCR beta V segments appeared in productive rearrangements about 87% or about 30% of the time, broadly matching IMGT annotations. Correlated functional status among segregating V segments might reflect linkage disequilibrium, but an unknown experimental factor could not be ruled out. According to a later analysis, most CMV-associated TCR beta chains appeared to be HLA-restricted, and the HLA associations seemed to be driven largely by CMV exposure. Compared with equally common non-associated chains, HLA-associated TCR beta chains in a later analysis were more clonally expanded and had lower generation probabilities. A later genetic analysis associated a missense DCLRE1C variant with V-gene and J-gene trimming of TCR beta chains, and an independent cohort replicated the association. Three of the identified cytomegalovirus-associated TCR beta chains were confirmed in vitro to be specific for cytomegalovirus antigens. A cluster of highly shared sequence variants was judged likely to be a technical artifact of the sequencing pipeline. According to a later analysis, TCR association rates differed among HLA loci, with DRB1 alleles showing the most associated TCRs and HLA-C alleles showing the fewest. A later analysis reported that several top co-occurrence clusters appeared linked to parvovirus B19, influenza, CMV and Epstein-Barr virus. The cohort was sequenced for TCR beta chains only, and without alpha or paired-chain data the features that could be detected were limited. The classifier was reported to diagnose cytomegalovirus status with high specificity and sensitivity in both the original cohort and the validation cohort. The only immune exposure information available for the cohort was CMV serostatus. Presence/absence analyses assumed roughly uniform sequencing depth across donors, an assumption that may not hold. Some IMGT-functional V segments, including TRBV6-2 and TRBV6-3, could not be distinguished by the 87-base-pair reads and were therefore excluded. While some public TCRs were present in many individuals, most TCR sequences turned up only very rarely across donors. At a false discovery rate of 0.05, a later analysis linked around 17,000 TCR beta sequences to specific HLA alleles. According to a later genetic analysis, donors in an Asian-associated ancestry cluster had fewer N-insertions in productive TCRs than the roughly 700-donor mean. It was suggested by the authors that the approach could potentially be generalized to other disease states and immunological phenotypes. Because counts were too low, roughly 18 rarely observed V segments, including chromosome 9 orphons, were left out of the earlier analysis of 587 of the donors. A further reported finding was that TCR beta sequences accurately predicted the HLA-A and HLA-B alleles for most subjects in the first cohort. When HLA alleles, especially DR and DQ, strongly co-occurred, attributing TCR associations to individual alleles was difficult. The study listed approximately 150 TCR beta chains as associated with cytomegalovirus. Because HLA typing was missing for some donors at each locus, association tests included only the typed subset.

Concerning this clone: The antigen this receptor binds is unknown. No clone much larger than this one lies a single base away; base qualities are absent.

Receptor libraries were prepared by the immunoSEQ multiplex PCR assay. For the multiplex PCR, a mixture combining 60 forward primers for TCR Vbeta segments and 13 reverse primers for TCR Jbeta segments was used. Amplification of the CDR3 region of rearranged TCR beta genes was performed with a multiplex PCR assay on genomic DNA. On the Illumina HiSeq System, the amplified TCR beta libraries were sequenced as 87-base-pair reads. The authors' analysis ran thus. Across the 500 to 850 repertoires, a later analysis counted about 81 million unique TCR beta chains, 9 million to 14 million of which were shared by at least two donors. A nearest-neighbor algorithm error-corrected the raw reads and collapsed the reads into unique sequences, merging closely related sequences to remove PCR and sequencing errors. To assign V, D and J gene segments, CDR3 sequences were aligned to IMGT reference sequences. For a sequence to be retained, a match of at least six nucleotides was required to both a V gene segment and a J gene segment. Rearrangements were classified as productive when the CDR3 lacked stop codons and remained in frame with V and J, and all other rearrangements were classified as non-productive. Following IMGT convention, CDR3 was defined as the stretch from the second conserved V-encoded cysteine to the conserved J-encoded phenylalanine. The earlier analysis of 587 of the donors excluded any sequence lacking an unambiguous match to a single V gene segment. An earlier analysis of several hundred of the donors called V segments functional above 56.7% productive rearrangements and segregating when the between-donor standard deviation exceeded 5%. A statistical classification framework was developed to diagnose cytomegalovirus status using the catalog of TCR beta chain sequences. A later analysis assigned V and J genes by comparing TCR nucleotide sequences with IMGT/GENE-DB human TR gene sequences. Using the TCRdist pipeline, a later analysis assigned CDR3 sequences along with most-parsimonious VDJ recombination scenarios. In a later analysis, every TCR beta chain was defined by the combination of its CDR3 amino acid sequence and its V-gene family, and reads without a unique V-gene family were dropped. In a later analysis, fewer than 600 highly shared, low-generation-probability nucleotide sequences were removed to address suspected cross-contamination and a sequencing artifact. A later analysis calculated a clonal expansion index for each public chain from normalized within-repertoire ranks of inferred template counts. In a later analysis, generation probabilities were computed using a VDJ recombination model fitted to out-of-frame rearrangements, and the results were checked against IGoR. A later analysis scored TCR-TCR, TCR-HLA and TCR-CMV co-occurrence with hypergeometric tests, applying a repertoire-size bias correction to TCR pairs. A later analysis estimated false discovery rates by permuting HLA or CMV assignments 20 times. In a later analysis, co-occurring TCRs were grouped using DBSCAN, with TCRdist sequence similarity added in when clustering inside HLA-allele-positive subsets. For co-occurrence clustering, repertoires with fewer than 30,000 or more than 120,000 public chains were excluded, along with several repertoires with anomalous nucleotide sharing. Entries here come from immuneACCESS through TCRdb and include only in-frame sequences with V and J called. Some clones fail to appear in such tables; in the studies checked, an unresolved V gene covers under half of the shortfall, and the cause of the remainder is unknown. That table furnishes V, J and clone size, whereas the DNA furnished D and trimming. The sample yields fewer than 250,000 clones; 70% to 75% were counted once. The leading ten clones occupy more than 4.5% of the sample.

The CDR3 numbers 14 residues from cysteine through phenylalanine. Only the CDR3 portion is preserved as DNA: 42 bases, with reading frame beginning at the first base. CDR1 and CDR2, per the germline V gene (reference sequence), are SGHNT and YYREEE. Cut back by 3 bases and 5 bases, the V and J ends lie 12 bases apart. The cohort comprised some 730 healthy bone marrow donors. At the time of sampling, all cohort members were nominally healthy, though unrecorded immune exposures were likely present. The donor tested CMV seropositive and was one of the 289 seropositive cohort members. A peripheral blood sample was provided by each donor, and peripheral blood mononuclear cells were used for TCR beta sequencing. The Qiagen DNeasy Blood Extraction Kit was used to extract genomic DNA from the blood cell samples.

The rearrangement joined TRBV5-4 to TRBJ2-1, with TRBD2 perhaps the D gene, on 6 matching bases. The sample consisted of PBMCs. The sequence derives from a young man in good health and CMV-seropositive. The nucleotide sequence is TGTGCCAGCAGCTCGCCGGGACTTAACAATGAGCAGTTCTTC. It translates as CASSSPGLNNEQFF.